The count of the clone carrying this T cell receptor (beta chain) is one. This entry comes from a study of blood T cell repertoires in COVID-19. Overall study context: Nucleic acid was either cDNA or gDNA, and it came from T cells, B-cell-depleted T cells, or PBMCs.

Original processing notes: Amplified reference gene primers provided the basis for estimating nucleated cell counts. Using immunoSEQ multiplex PCR, the repertoire was profiled, and TCRdb retains in-frame clones only, with some absent. V and J calls and clone size come straight from that table; D and trimming were deduced from the DNA. The sample contains approximately 170,000 clones, roughly four fifths of which appear only once. V dropped 0 bases and J dropped 5 bases, with 11 bases sitting between them. This CDR3 has 15 residues. Germline V gene sequence: CDR1 LNHNV, CDR2 YYDKDF (reference sequence).

Sequencing was done on a sample of peripheral blood. The receptor was derived from a woman between 45 and 60 years old with acute or convalescent COVID-19. The chain is built from TRBV15 and TRBJ2-1; TRBD2 is a possible D gene (5 bases). CDR3 sequence reads: CATSRDSKGDNEQFF. The CDR3 nucleotides are TGTGCCACCAGCAGAGATAGTAAGGGAGACAATGAGCAGTTCTTC.